This T cell receptor beta chain was sequenced during a study of regulatory T cells in long-lasting Graves disease. Study-level information: The antithyroid drugs taken by newly diagnosed Graves' patients had been used for under 3 months.

Study-level points and caveats: Persistent Graves' cases showed lower TCR diversity than newly diagnosed cases. A reduction in accuracy may have resulted from the small sample size. Comparison showed that persistent patients shared more public clonotypes (about 2,600) than new patients (966).

There are a few counts of this clonotype. Its antigen is still unknown. Time point: newly diagnosed GD, antithyroid drugs for less than 3 months. The TCR library used RNA extracted from PBMCs. iRepertoire HTBI primers and Arm-PCR of CDR3 regions built TCR beta libraries. MiXCR, applied by TCRdb to the multiplex PCR reads, yields one record per CDR3 protein. The table includes approximately 300,000 distinct CDR3 sequences, roughly 18% detected once. This receptor was identified in a female donor with Graves disease. The material sequenced was peripheral blood mononuclear cells (PBMCs), taken at new diagnosis, from a patient treated with antithyroid drugs.

The CDR3 here is CASSPAQAEANVLTF. In nucleotides, the CDR3 is TGTGCCAGCTCACCAGCCCAGGCGGAGGCCAACGTCCTGACTTTC. The chain recombines TRBV18 with TRBJ2-6; D is uncertain. CDR3 length equals 15 residues. Germline V gives CDR1 KGHSH, CDR2 LQKENI. V was clipped by 2 bases and J by 6 bases, with 11 bases between them.